The 13 T cell receptor beta chains presented below share a single source sample, sequenced in a study of CD8+CD57+ T cells in acquired aplastic anemia listed by TCRdb under 2018. Sequencing took place on an Illumina HiSeq 2000. TCR beta VDJ combination and CDR3 sequence profiling used genomic DNA as the template. Clones were called with MiXCR by TCRdb after fastp trimmed the public reads at Q25, and only in-frame beta chains were retained. Duplicate CDR3 protein sequences are folded into a single record with the most common DNA and genes. This sample is represented by about 190,000 distinct CDR3 sequences; 48% of them were singletons. The ten biggest clones cover about 9.5% of the sample. Patients chosen for sequencing had shown expansion of CD8+CD57+ cells by flow cytometry. The specimen was sorted CD4+, CD8+, or CD8+CD57+ T cells (not recorded which) from PBMCs. The source of these receptors is a human donor with aplastic anemia.

This clonotype came up a few times. This chain connects TRBV20-1 to TRBJ1-2; D possibly corresponds to TRBD1 (5 bases). Between the trimmed V and J ends, which lost 6 bases and 2 bases, there was a span of 10 bases. Germline-derived CDR1 and CDR2 are DFQATT and SNEGSKA (reference sequence). This CDR3 has 12 amino acids. CDR3 coding DNA: TGCAGTGCCAGTGACAGAAACTATGGCTACACCTTC. This translates into CSASDRNYGYTF.

The chain uses TRBV5-1 and TRBJ2-3; tentatively, D is TRBD2 (6 bases). The germline V gene encodes CDR1 SGHRS and CDR2 YFSETQ. The CDR3 has 14 amino acids. The V and J ends lost 4 bases and 2 bases respectively, with 11 bases between them. CDR3 region: CASSHGTPTDTQYF. CDR3 nucleotide sequence: TGCGCCAGCAGCCACGGGACTCCCACAGATACGCAGTATTTT.

The chain has TRBV2 and TRBJ2-3; D is undetermined. The CDR3 runs 12 residues. Germline CDR1 is SNHLY and CDR2 is FYNNEI. The V end was cut by 6 bases, the J end by 3 bases, with 7 bases between. The CDR3 region is CASRPETDTQYF. The CDR3 DNA sequence: TGTGCCAGCAGGCCGGAAACAGATACGCAGTATTTT.

This clonotype was found many times. The chain joins TRBV2 to TRBJ2-1; D is unresolved. The CDR3 covers 11 residues. Germline V lookup: CDR1 SNHLY, CDR2 FYNNEI. With 2 bases removed from V and 10 bases from J, the gap between germline ends came to 6 bases. The chain's CDR3 is CASSERIEQFF. The DNA for the CDR3 is TGTGCCAGCAGTGAACGAATCGAGCAGTTCTTC.

This chain uses TRBV15 with TRBJ2-1; D is possibly TRBD2 (6 bases). The CDR3 has 16 amino acids. In germline, CDR1 is LNHNV, CDR2 YYDKDF (reference sequence). V was shortened by 4 bases and J by 5 bases, with 18 bases between the two germline ends. CDR3 sequence reads: CATSNPGGGLDNEQFF. In DNA, the CDR3 is TGTGCCACCAGCAATCCCGGGGGAGGTCTCGACAATGAGCAGTTCTTC. The full variable domain, its missing parts supplied by reference TRBV15 and TRBJ2-1, is DAMVIQNPRYQVTQFGKPVTLSCSQTLNHNVMYWYQQKSSQAPKLLFHYYDKDFNNEADTPDNFQSRRPNTSFCFLDIRSPGLGDTAMYLCATSNPGGGLDNEQFFGPGTRLTVL.

There are a few counts of this clonotype. The chain's CDR3 is CASSFLSGNEKLFF. The CDR3 region has the DNA TGTGCCAGCAGTTTCCTTTCTGGGAATGAAAAACTGTTTTTT. The V gene is TRBV12-3 or TRBV12-4, the J gene TRBJ1-4; no definite D call. CDR3 length equals 14 residues. V gave up 3 bases and J gave up 5 bases, with 10 bases separating them.

This clonotype was counted a few times. The chain is built from TRBV20-1 and TRBJ1-1; the D gene is possibly TRBD1 (5 bases). V lost 0 bases and J lost 4, with 18 bases in between. Germline CDR1 is DFQATT and CDR2 is SNEGSKA (reference sequence). The CDR3 is 16 amino acids. The CDR3 nucleotides read TGCAGTGCTAGAGATGTTAGGGGCAGGGAGAGCACTGAAGCTTTCTTT. This translates into CSARDVRGRESTEAFF.

There are a few counts of this clonotype. A read error may explain this, as a much larger clone is one base away. V gene TRBV19 combines with J gene TRBJ1-1, with D perhaps matching TRBD1 (5 bases). This CDR3 comprises 13 residues. Trimming removed 5 bases at V and 6 bases at J, with 13 bases between. CDR1 is LNHDA and CDR2 is SQIVND in the germline V gene (reference sequence). CDR3 DNA: TGTGCCAGTAGTTCGGTGGGGCACGCTGAAGCTTTCTTT. It codes for CASSSVGHAEAFF.

This clonotype was counted ten times or more. The chain employs TRBV6-5 and TRBJ2-1; D is possibly TRBD2 (6 bases). The CDR3 is 13 amino acids. Per the germline V gene, CDR1 is MNHEY and CDR2 is SVGAGI. Trimming removed 5 bases from V and 8 bases from J, with 13 bases in between. CDR3 sequence reads: CASSGRGGDEQFF. The DNA of the CDR3 is TGTGCCAGCAGTGGGCGGGGCGGAGATGAGCAGTTCTTC.

The V gene is TRBV20-1, the J gene TRBJ1-1; tentatively, D is TRBD1 (6 bases). The V gene's germline CDR1 is DFQATT and CDR2 SNEGSKA (reference sequence). This CDR3 is built from 16 residues. The V gene lost 0 bases and the J gene lost 2 bases, with 16 bases spanning the gap. The CDR3 nucleotides are TGCAGTGCTAGAGATTCTTTCCGGGGGGCCAACACTGAAGCTTTCTTT. Its translation is CSARDSFRGANTEAFF.

The chain is built from TRBV11-1 and TRBJ2-7, with 8 bases lining up with TRBD2. The V segment lost 5 bases and the J segment 6 bases; nucleotides outside the gene matches: 15. The germline CDR1 and CDR2 sequences are SGHAT and FQDESV (reference sequence). The CDR3 has 16 amino acids. As DNA, the CDR3 is TGTGCCAGCAGCCCCACAGGTACAGCGGGGGCTAGCGAGCAGTACTTC. As protein: CASSPTGTAGASEQYF. The full variable domain, in which reference TRBV11-1 and TRBJ2-7 provide the parts outside the CDR3, is EAEVAQSPRYKITEKSQAVAFWCDPISGHATLYWYRQILGQGPELLVQFQDESVVDDSQLPKDRFSAERLKGVDSTLKIQPAELGDSAMYLCASSPTGTAGASEQYFGPGTRLTVT.

The CDR3 DNA reads as TGTGCCAGCAGTTACCCGAGACAGGGGACGTATGGCTACACCTTC. It codes for CASSYPRQGTYGYTF. This chain links TRBV6-2 or TRBV6-3 with TRBJ1-2; 8 nucleotides agree with TRBD1. The germline gives CDR1 MNHEY, CDR2 SVGEGT. This CDR3 is built from 15 residues. V lost 2 bases to trimming and J lost 5 bases; unmatched junction nucleotides: 7.

The genes are TRBV12-3 or TRBV12-4 and TRBJ2-3; D gene unclear. The CDR3 is 12 residues long. V was trimmed by 6 bases and J by 6 bases, leaving 10 bases between them. The CDR3 sequence is CASRAPNDTQYF. In DNA, the CDR3 is TGTGCCAGCAGGGCACCCAATGATACGCAGTATTTT.